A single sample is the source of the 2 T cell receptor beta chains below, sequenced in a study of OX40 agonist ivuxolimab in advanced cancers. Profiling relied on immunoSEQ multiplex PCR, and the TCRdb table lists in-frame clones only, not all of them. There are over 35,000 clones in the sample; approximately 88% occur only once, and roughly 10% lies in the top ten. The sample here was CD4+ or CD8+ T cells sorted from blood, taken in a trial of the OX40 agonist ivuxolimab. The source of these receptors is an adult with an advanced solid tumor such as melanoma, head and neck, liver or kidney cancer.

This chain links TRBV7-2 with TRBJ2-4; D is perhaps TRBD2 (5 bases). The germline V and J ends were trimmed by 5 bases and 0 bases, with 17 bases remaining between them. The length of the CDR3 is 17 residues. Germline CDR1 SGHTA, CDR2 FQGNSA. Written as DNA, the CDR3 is TGTGCCAGCAGCCCCCTCCCGGGGTCCCTAGCCAAAAACATTCAGTACTTC. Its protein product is CASSPLPGSLAKNIQYF.

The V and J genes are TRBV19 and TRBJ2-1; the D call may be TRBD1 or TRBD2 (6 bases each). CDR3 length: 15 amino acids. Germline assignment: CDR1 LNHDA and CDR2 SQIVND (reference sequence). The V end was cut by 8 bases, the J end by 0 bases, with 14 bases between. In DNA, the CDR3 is TGTGCCAGTGGACTAAGGACAGCCTCCTACAATGAGCAGTTCTTC. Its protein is CASGLRTASYNEQFF.